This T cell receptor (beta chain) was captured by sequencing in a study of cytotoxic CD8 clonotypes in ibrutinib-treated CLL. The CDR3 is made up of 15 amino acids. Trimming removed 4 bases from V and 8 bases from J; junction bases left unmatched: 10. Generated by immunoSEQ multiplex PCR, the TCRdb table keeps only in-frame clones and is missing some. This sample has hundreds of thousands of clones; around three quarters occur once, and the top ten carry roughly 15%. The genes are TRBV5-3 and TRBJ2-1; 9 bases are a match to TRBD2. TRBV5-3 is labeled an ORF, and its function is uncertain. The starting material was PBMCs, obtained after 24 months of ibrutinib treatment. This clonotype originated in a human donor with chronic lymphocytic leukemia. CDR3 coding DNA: TGTGCCAGAAGCCAGGAGCGGGAGGTAATCGATGAGCAGTTCTTC. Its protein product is CARSQEREVIDEQFF.